Below are 5 T cell receptor beta chains sequenced from a single sample in a study of beta chain features in type 1 diabetes. Study-level points and caveats: Moderate but significant shortening of TCRB CDR3s was recorded in all four CD4+ subsets from Type 1 diabetes patients.

For these receptors, no antigen is known. Investigators reverse transcribed all isolated RNA, so they sequenced expressed TCRB transcripts. Only in-frame clones appear in the TCRdb table, and some are missing; sequencing was by immunoSEQ multiplex PCR. This sample carries over 25,000 clones, 40% to 60% of them seen once, and the ten largest clones take approximately 0.3%. The material sequenced was stem cell memory CD4+ T cells from blood. Source of these receptors: a man younger than 45 with type 1 diabetes.

The V call is TRBV18, the J call TRBJ2-2; TRBD2 might be the D (5 bases). The CDR3 is 16 residues long. Germline CDR1 reads KGHSH; CDR2 reads LQKENI. Trimming removed 4 bases at V and 6 bases at J, with 18 bases between. The CDR3 sequence is CASSRSPRATPGELFF. The CDR3 nucleotides are TGTGCCAGCTCACGTTCCCCGAGGGCGACTCCCGGGGAGCTGTTTTTT.

The V and J genes are TRBV5-4 and TRBJ2-7; weak D call: TRBD2 (5 bases). The V and J ends lost 10 bases and 4 bases respectively, with 21 bases between them. This CDR3 is built from 14 residues. Germline loops: CDR1 SGHNT, CDR2 YYREEE (reference sequence). The CDR3 nucleotides read TGTGCCTACAAAAGCGGAGAGGGCTTATACGAGCAGTACTTC. Protein sequence: CAYKSGEGLYEQYF.

The rearrangement uses TRBV27 and TRBJ2-3, with 7 bases matching TRBD1. CDR1 is MNHEY and CDR2 is SMNVEV in the germline V gene (reference sequence). With V trimmed by 1 base and J by 4 bases, 5 bases remained unmatched. The CDR3 length is 15 residues. This chain's CDR3 is CASSLFDRAADTQYF. CDR3 DNA: TGTGCCAGCAGTTTATTTGACAGGGCGGCAGATACGCAGTATTTT.

This clone has a handful of counts. This chain joins TRBV4-1 and TRBJ2-7; D possibly corresponds to TRBD1 (8 bases). The CDR3 runs to 19 residues. CDR1 MGHRA and CDR2 YSYEKL come from the germline V gene. Trimming removed 4 bases from V and 4 bases from J, with 29 bases in between. For the CDR3, the DNA is TGCGCCAGCAGCCGCACCCCGGTACGGAACAGGGGGGAGGGATACGAGCAGTACTTC. It is translated as CASSRTPVRNRGEGYEQYF.

The rearrangement uses TRBV7-2 and TRBJ1-3; D may be TRBD1 (6 bases). This CDR3 is built from 15 residues. V dropped 5 bases and J dropped 4 bases, with 15 bases sitting between them. Germline CDR1 reads SGHTA; CDR2 reads FQGNSA. CDR3 nucleotide sequence: TGTGCCAGCAGCCTCGAGGGGGGGAGCGGAAACACCATATATTTT. Amino acids: CASSLEGGSGNTIYF.